One T cell receptor beta chain is described in this entry. Antigen unknown. This entry belongs to a study of cytomegalovirus exposure and HLA in healthy donors. The wider study: There were about 85 million unique TCRs (from HLA-typed donors) in an early data release. Findings and limits, study-wide: CMV serostatus was the only immune exposure information that was available.

J lost 4 bases, V lost 3 bases, and 8 bases had no gene match. In germline, CDR1 is GTSNPN, CDR2 SVGIG (reference sequence). CDR3 size: 14 residues. In the PCR, 60 Vbeta and 13 Jbeta primers were used. Sequencing used immunoSEQ multiplex PCR; TCRdb keeps in-frame clones, though not all of them. The sample consists of some 200,000 clones, 65% to 85% of them appearing once. The specimen sequenced was PBMCs. This chain links TRBV30 with TRBJ2-5, with 7 bases that match TRBD2. This clonotype was obtained from a woman in her thirties in good health and CMV-seronegative. The CDR3 DNA is TGTGCCTGGAGCCTTGGGGCGGGAGTAGAGACCCAGTACTTC. This sequence encodes CAWSLGAGVETQYF.